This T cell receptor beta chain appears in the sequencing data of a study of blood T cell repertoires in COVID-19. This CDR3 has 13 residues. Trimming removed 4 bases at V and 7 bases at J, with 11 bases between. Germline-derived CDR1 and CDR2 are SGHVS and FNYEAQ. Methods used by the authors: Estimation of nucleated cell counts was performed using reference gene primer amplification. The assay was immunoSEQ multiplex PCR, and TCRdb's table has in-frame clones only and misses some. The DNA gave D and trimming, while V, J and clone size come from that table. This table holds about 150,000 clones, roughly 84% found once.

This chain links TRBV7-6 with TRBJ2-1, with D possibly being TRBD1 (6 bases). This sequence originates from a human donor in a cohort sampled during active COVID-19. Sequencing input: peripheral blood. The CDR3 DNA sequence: TGTGCCAGCAGCTCAACAGGGAAGAATGAGCAGTTCTTC. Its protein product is CASSSTGKNEQFF.